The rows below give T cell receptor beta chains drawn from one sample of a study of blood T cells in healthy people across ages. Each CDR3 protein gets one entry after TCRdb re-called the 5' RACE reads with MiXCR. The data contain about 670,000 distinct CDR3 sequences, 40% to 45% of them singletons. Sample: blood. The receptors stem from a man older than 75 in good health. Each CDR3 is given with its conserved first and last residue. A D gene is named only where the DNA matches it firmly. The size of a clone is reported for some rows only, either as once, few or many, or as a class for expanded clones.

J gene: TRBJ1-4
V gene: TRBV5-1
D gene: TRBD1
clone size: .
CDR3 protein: CASSPGTGGEKLFF

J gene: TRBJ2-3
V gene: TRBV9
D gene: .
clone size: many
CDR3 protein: CASSPQWGNSYLQYF

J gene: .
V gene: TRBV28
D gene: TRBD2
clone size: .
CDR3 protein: CASTGLADYEQYF

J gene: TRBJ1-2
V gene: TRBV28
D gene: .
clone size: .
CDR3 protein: CASSLPGTGPGGYTF

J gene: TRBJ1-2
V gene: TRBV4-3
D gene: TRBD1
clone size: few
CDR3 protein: CASSQDVTGGIGYTF

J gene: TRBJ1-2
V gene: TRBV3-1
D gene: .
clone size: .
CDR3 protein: CASSQDGIGRGYTF

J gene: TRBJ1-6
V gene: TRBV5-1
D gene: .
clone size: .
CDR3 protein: CAGSLDERRGSRNSPLHF

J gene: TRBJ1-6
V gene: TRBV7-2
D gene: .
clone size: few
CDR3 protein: CASSPGSMNSSPLHF

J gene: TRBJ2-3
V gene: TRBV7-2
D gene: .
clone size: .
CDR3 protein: CASSLPRGEADTQYF

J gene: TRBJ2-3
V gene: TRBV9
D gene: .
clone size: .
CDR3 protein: CASSPRVEGPGTDTQYF

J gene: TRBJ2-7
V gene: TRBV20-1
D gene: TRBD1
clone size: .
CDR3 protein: CSATAQGVFYEQYF

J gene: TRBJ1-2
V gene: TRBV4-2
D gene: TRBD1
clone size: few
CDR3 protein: CASSQASTGADGYTF

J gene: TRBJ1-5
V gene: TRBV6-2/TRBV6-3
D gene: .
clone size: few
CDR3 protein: CASSYFSGYQPQHF

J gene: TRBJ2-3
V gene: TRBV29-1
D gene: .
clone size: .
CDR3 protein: CSVVREPTDTQYF

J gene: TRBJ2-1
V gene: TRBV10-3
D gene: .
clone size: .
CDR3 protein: CAISGQNEQFF

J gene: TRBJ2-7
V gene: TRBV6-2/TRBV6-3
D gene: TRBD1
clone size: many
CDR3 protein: CASSKRPFGQEYSYEQYF

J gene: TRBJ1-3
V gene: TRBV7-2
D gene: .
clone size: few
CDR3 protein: CASSRRVYGNTIYF

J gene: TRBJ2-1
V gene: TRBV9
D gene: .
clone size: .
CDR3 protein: CASSVATNEQFF

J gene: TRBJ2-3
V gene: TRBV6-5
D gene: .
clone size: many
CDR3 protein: CASSSAGATDTQYF

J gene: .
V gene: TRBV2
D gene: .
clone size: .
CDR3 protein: CASTQDSYEQYF

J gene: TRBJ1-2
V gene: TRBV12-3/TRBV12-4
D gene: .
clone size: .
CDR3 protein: CASSLEARGAYTF

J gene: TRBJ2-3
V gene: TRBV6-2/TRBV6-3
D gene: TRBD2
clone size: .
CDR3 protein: CASSKPAGVSNTQYF

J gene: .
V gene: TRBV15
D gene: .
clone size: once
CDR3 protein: CATSRSRGPTGVGLTNEQYF